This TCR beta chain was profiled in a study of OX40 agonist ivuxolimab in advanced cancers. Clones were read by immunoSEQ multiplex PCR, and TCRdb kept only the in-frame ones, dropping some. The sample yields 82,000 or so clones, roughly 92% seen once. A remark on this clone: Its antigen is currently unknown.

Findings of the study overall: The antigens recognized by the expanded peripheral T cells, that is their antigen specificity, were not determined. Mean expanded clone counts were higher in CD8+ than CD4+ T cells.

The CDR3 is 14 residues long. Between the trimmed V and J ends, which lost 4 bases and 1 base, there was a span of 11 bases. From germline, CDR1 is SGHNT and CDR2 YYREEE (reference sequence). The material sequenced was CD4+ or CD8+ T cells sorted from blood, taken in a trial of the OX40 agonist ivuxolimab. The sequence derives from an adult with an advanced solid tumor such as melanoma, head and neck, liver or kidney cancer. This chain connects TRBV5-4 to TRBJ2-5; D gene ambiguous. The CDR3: CASSPEAFQETQYF. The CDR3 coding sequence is TGTGCCAGCAGCCCCGAGGCGTTCCAAGAGACCCAGTACTTC.